Sequencing of this TCR beta chain was carried out in a study of beta chain features in type 1 diabetes. Across the study: Some 110,000,000 sorted cells were examined across all samples.

V trimming: 2 bases; J trimming: 2 bases; junction bases outside the gene matches: 2. This CDR3 comprises 14 residues. The germline V gene has CDR1 SGHVS and CDR2 FNYEAQ. This clone was counted only a few times. The antigen is undetermined. Sequenced material consisted of expressed TCRB transcripts (all of the isolated RNA was reverse transcribed). Measured with immunoSEQ multiplex PCR; TCRdb has only the in-frame clones, and not every one. The data contain about 900,000 clones, roughly 15% of them singletons. Study-wide results and caveats: Shortening of TCRB CDR3s, moderate but significant, appeared in all four CD4+ subsets of Type 1 diabetes patients.

The chain has TRBV7-6 and TRBJ2-5, with 7 bases aligning to TRBD2. The sequence derives from a young woman in good health. The sample was naive CD4+ T cells from blood. The CDR3 reads CASSLMRGQETQYF. As DNA, the CDR3 is TGTGCCAGCAGCTTAATGCGGGGGCAAGAGACCCAGTACTTC.